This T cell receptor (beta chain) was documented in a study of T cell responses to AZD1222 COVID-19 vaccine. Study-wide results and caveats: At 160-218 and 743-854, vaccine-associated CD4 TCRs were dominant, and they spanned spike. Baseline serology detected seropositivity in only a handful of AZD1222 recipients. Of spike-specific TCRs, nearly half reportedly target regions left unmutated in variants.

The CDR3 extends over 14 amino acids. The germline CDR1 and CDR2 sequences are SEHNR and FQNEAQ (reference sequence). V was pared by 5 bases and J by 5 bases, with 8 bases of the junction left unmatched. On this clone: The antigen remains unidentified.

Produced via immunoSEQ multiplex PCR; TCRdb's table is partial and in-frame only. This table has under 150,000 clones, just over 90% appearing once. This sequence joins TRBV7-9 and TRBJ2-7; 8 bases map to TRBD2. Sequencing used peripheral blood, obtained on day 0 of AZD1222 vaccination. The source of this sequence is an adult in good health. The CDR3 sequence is CASSPAAGDHEQYF. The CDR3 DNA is TGTGCCAGCAGCCCGGCAGCGGGAGACCACGAGCAGTACTTC.